The 8 T cell receptor beta chains given below trace back to one sample, sequenced in a study of OX40 agonist ivuxolimab in advanced cancers. Profiling relied on immunoSEQ multiplex PCR, and the TCRdb table lists in-frame clones only, not all of them. Here the sample spans tens of thousands of clones, approximately 86% being singletons. The sample was CD4+ or CD8+ T cells sorted from blood, taken in a trial of the OX40 agonist ivuxolimab. The receptors stem from an adult with an advanced solid tumor such as melanoma, head and neck, liver or kidney cancer.

V gene TRBV11-3 combines with J gene TRBJ2-2; TRBD1 is a possible D gene (6 bases). This CDR3 is 14 amino acids long. Germline V gives CDR1 SGHNT, CDR2 YENEEA. Trimming pared 5 bases from V and 2 bases from J, leaving 9 bases between. CDR3 sequence reads: CASSPGTNTGELFF. In DNA, the CDR3 is TGTGCCAGCAGCCCTGGGACAAACACCGGGGAGCTGTTTTTT.

This clone was seen only a few times. The chain links TRBV18 to TRBJ2-1; D gene uncertain. This CDR3 is 14 amino acids long. Per the germline V gene, CDR1 is KGHSH and CDR2 is LQKENI. V gave up 0 bases and J gave up 10 bases, with 13 bases separating them. CDR3 loop: CASSPPMTAREQFF. CDR3 bases: TGTGCCAGCTCACCACCGATGACCGCAAGAGAGCAGTTCTTC. The whole variable domain, remainder taken from reference TRBV18 and TRBJ2-1, is NAGVMQNPRHLVRRRGQEARLRCSPMKGHSHVYWYRQLPEEGLKFMVYLQKENIIDESGMPKERFSAEFPKEGPSILRIQQVVRGDSAAYFCASSPPMTAREQFFGPGTRLTVL.

V gene TRBV6-5 combines with J gene TRBJ1-1; TRBD1 might be the D (6 bases). The length of the CDR3 is 14 residues. The germline gives CDR1 MNHEY, CDR2 SVGAGI. Trimming took off 8 bases at V and 4 bases at J, with 17 bases between the two ends. The CDR3 reads CASATGGWGTEAFF. The CDR3 nucleotides are TGTGCCAGCGCCACGGGGGGCTGGGGCACTGAAGCTTTCTTT.

The rearrangement joins TRBV18 to TRBJ2-7; D might be TRBD1 (5 bases). Trimming pared 0 bases from V and 2 bases from J, leaving 11 bases between. Germline loops: CDR1 KGHSH, CDR2 LQKENI. CDR3 length equals 15 residues. CDR3 bases: TGTGCCAGCTCACCACCGCAGGGTTCCACCTACGAGCAGTACTTC. As protein: CASSPPQGSTYEQYF. The full variable domain, rest sourced from reference TRBV18 and TRBJ2-7, is NAGVMQNPRHLVRRRGQEARLRCSPMKGHSHVYWYRQLPEEGLKFMVYLQKENIIDESGMPKERFSAEFPKEGPSILRIQQVVRGDSAAYFCASSPPQGSTYEQYFGPGTRLTVT.

This sequence joins TRBV7-2 and TRBJ2-5, with 8 bases identical to TRBD2. V dropped 4 bases and J dropped 1; count of bases not matched to a gene: 8. The CDR3 consists of 16 residues. Germline values: CDR1 SGHTA, CDR2 FQGNSA. The CDR3 loop reads CASSSRRAGAQETQYF. In DNA form, the CDR3 reads TGTGCCAGCAGCTCCCGCAGAGCGGGGGCCCAAGAGACCCAGTACTTC.

V is TRBV27 and J is TRBJ1-6, with TRBD1 identical over 7 bases. This CDR3 is 15 amino acids long. The germline gives CDR1 MNHEY, CDR2 SMNVEV (reference sequence). V was pared by 6 bases and J by 2 bases, with 4 bases of the junction left unmatched. The CDR3 nucleotides are TGTGCCAGCAGACCCGGGACAGCCTATAATTCACCCCTCCACTTT. This codes for CASRPGTAYNSPLHF.

V and J are TRBV6-5 and TRBJ1-5; the D is unclear. Germline CDR1 MNHEY, CDR2 SVGAGI. Trimming cost V 3 bases and J 1 base, with 7 bases left between them. CDR3 length: 14 residues. CDR3 sequence reads: CASSYLQSNQPQHF. In DNA, the CDR3 is TGTGCCAGCAGTTATCTGCAGAGCAATCAGCCCCAGCATTTT.

V gene TRBV7-2 combines with J gene TRBJ2-1; D is ambiguous. Trimming cost V 1 base and J 4 bases, with 8 bases left between them. Germline loops: CDR1 SGHTA, CDR2 FQGNSA. The CDR3 is made up of 14 amino acids. CDR3 sequence reads: CASSLDPGYNEQFF. The CDR3 DNA reads TGTGCCAGCAGCTTAGATCCCGGATACAATGAGCAGTTCTTC.